These 21 T cell receptor beta chains originate from one sample sequenced in a study of vaccination effects on CD4 cells after COVID-19. TCRdb keeps only in-frame clones here, not all; method: immunoSEQ multiplex PCR. The sample shows 60,000 to 80,000 clones, about 67% of them seen only once. Subsequent to a culture period of nine to ten days, CD4+ T cells were isolated. Each participant received a vaccine that was either BNT162b2 or mRNA-1273, given as two doses. No antigen is known for these receptors. Sequencing used CD4+ T cells from PBMCs cultured without peptide, obtained after COVID-19 vaccination. The receptors derive from a human donor who received a COVID-19 vaccine.

The genes are TRBV5-1 and TRBJ2-2; tentatively, D is TRBD1 (5 bases). CDR3 length: 13 residues. Germline CDR1 reads SGHRS; CDR2 reads YFSETQ. The germline V and J ends were trimmed by 3 bases and 6 bases, with 9 bases remaining between them. CDR3 residues: CASSYGHPGELFF. CDR3 DNA: TGCGCCAGCAGCTATGGACACCCCGGGGAGCTGTTTTTT.

V gene TRBV6-5 combines with J gene TRBJ1-3; D is unresolved. The CDR3 extends over 12 amino acids. Germline-derived CDR1 and CDR2 are MNHEY and SVGAGI. With 8 bases removed from V and 0 bases from J, the gap between germline ends came to 5 bases. CDR3: CASRSSGNTIYF. CDR3 DNA sequence: TGTGCCAGCCGAAGCTCTGGAAACACCATATATTTT.

The chain is built from TRBV19 and TRBJ1-1; a possible D gene is TRBD1 (5 bases). V was pared by 5 bases and J by 4 bases, with 14 bases between. The CDR3 extends over 14 amino acids. The germline gives CDR1 LNHDA, CDR2 SQIVND (reference sequence). The CDR3 nucleotides read TGTGCCAGTAGTCGACTAGGGGAGGGCACTGAAGCTTTCTTT. As protein: CASSRLGEGTEAFF.

The gene calls are TRBV5-4 and TRBJ2-2; perhaps D is TRBD1 or TRBD2 (5 bases each). Trimming took 5 bases from V and 2 from J, leaving 16 bases between them. The CDR3 has 16 residues. From germline, CDR1 is SGHNT and CDR2 YYREEE (reference sequence). The CDR3: CASSPPGDHNTGELFF. CDR3 DNA: TGTGCCAGCAGTCCCCCCGGGGACCACAACACCGGGGAGCTGTTTTTT.

V is TRBV3-1 (or the pseudogene TRBV3-2) and J is TRBJ2-4; unclear D gene. Deletions cut 6 bases from V and 3 bases from J, with 15 bases between. This CDR3 region has 15 residues. Germline assignment: CDR1 LGHDT and CDR2 YNNKEL (reference sequence). CDR3 nucleotides: TGTGCCAGCAGTCCAGTCCTACCTGGCAAAAACATTCAGTACTTC. Protein sequence: CASSPVLPGKNIQYF.

The chain uses TRBV6-2 or TRBV6-3 and TRBJ1-1; D remains unclear. The CDR3 extends over 18 amino acids. Looked up from germline, CDR1 is MNHEY and CDR2 is SVGEGT. V was shortened by 0 bases and J by 7 bases, with 24 bases between the two germline ends. CDR3 amino acids: CASSYSGMRRTGKDEAFF. The CDR3 bases are TGTGCCAGCAGTTACTCGGGCATGCGCAGGACGGGGAAAGATGAAGCTTTCTTT.

The chain couples TRBV27 to TRBJ1-1; TRBD1 matches 11 bases. The CDR3 spans 16 residues. V gave up 5 bases and J gave up 7 bases; unmatched junction bases: 12. CDR1 MNHEY and CDR2 SMNVEV come from the germline V gene (reference sequence). The CDR3 sequence is CASSPKNRTGGFEAFF. The CDR3 coding sequence is TGTGCCAGCAGTCCTAAAAATAGGACAGGGGGCTTTGAAGCTTTCTTT.

The V call is TRBV7-2, the J call TRBJ2-7; D gene ambiguous. The CDR3 sequence is 14 residues long. V gave up 3 bases and J gave up 1 base, with 10 bases separating them. Germline V gene data show CDR1 as SGHTA and CDR2 as FQGNSA. Here the CDR3 reads CASSFQIGSYEQYV. CDR3 nucleotide sequence: TGTGCCAGCAGCTTTCAAATAGGTTCCTACGAGCAGTACGTC.

The chain employs TRBV19 and TRBJ1-4; 7 positions agree with TRBD1. CDR3 length: 16 amino acids. The germline V gene encodes CDR1 LNHDA and CDR2 SQIVND (reference sequence). Losses at the gene ends were 7 bases for V and 4 bases for J; bases not matched to a gene: 12. The CDR3 here is CASNRGVGGNNEKLFF. CDR3 DNA: TGTGCCAGTAATCGGGGGGTAGGGGGCAATAATGAAAAACTGTTTTTT.

This chain links TRBV5-1 with TRBJ1-2; D not certain. CDR1 is SGHRS and CDR2 is YFSETQ in the germline V gene. Trimming removed 0 bases at V and 3 bases at J, with 12 bases between. The CDR3 contains 15 residues. The CDR3 region is CASSLDAGTYYGYTF. The CDR3 DNA sequence: TGCGCCAGCAGCTTGGACGCCGGAACCTACTATGGCTACACCTTC.

The V and J genes are TRBV5-6 and TRBJ2-2; D possibly corresponds to TRBD1 (5 bases). The CDR3 loop spans 13 amino acids. V lost 0 bases, J lost 9 bases, and 9 bases lay in between. The germline gives CDR1 SGHDT, CDR2 YYEEEE. CDR3 nucleotides: TGTGCCAGCAGCTTGGCAGGGCGGAGGGAGCTGTTTTTT. Protein product: CASSLAGRRELFF.

The chain joins TRBV3-1 (or the pseudogene TRBV3-2) to TRBJ1-4, with D uncertain. The CDR3 extends over 17 amino acids. The germline V gene encodes CDR1 LGHDT and CDR2 YNNKEL (reference sequence). V was trimmed by 0 bases and J by 2 bases, leaving 13 bases between them. CDR3 loop: CASSQETPGLTNEKLFF. CDR3 coding DNA: TGTGCCAGCAGCCAAGAGACGCCCGGGCTCACTAATGAAAAACTGTTTTTT.

This clone was counted once. J is TRBJ2-2 and V is TRBV7-9, with D perhaps TRBD2 (5 bases). The CDR3 contains 13 residues. Between the trimmed V and J ends, which lost 6 bases and 0 bases, there was a span of 5 bases. CDR1 SEHNR and CDR2 FQNEAQ come from the germline V gene (reference sequence). CDR3 in DNA: TGTGCCAGCAGGAGGGCGAACACCGGGGAGCTGTTTTTT. Amino acid sequence: CASRRANTGELFF.

This clone was found a few times. The chain joins TRBV7-9 to TRBJ2-2, with TRBD1 matching 9 bases. V lost 5 bases, J lost 4 bases, and 5 bases stayed unmatched. The V gene's germline CDR1 is SEHNR and CDR2 FQNEAQ (reference sequence). This CDR3 has 15 residues. The CDR3 DNA is TGTGCCAGCAGCATCGGACAGGGGTCCACCGGGGAGCTGTTTTTT. Amino acid sequence: CASSIGQGSTGELFF.

This clone was observed a few times. The chain recombines TRBV6-5 with TRBJ1-2, with D possibly TRBD1 on 5 matching bases. Germline V gene lookup returns CDR1 MNHEY and CDR2 SVGAGI. V lost 6 bases and J 4 bases, leaving 15 bases between the germline ends. The CDR3 sequence is 14 residues long. As DNA, the CDR3 is TGTGCCAGCAGCTACCGCGATGGGGGCTATGGCTACACCTTC. Its translation: CASSYRDGGYGYTF.

The chain combines TRBV18 with TRBJ2-3, with 10 bases that match TRBD1. The CDR3 spans 15 residues. Germline values: CDR1 KGHSH, CDR2 LQKENI. Trimming at V came to 6 bases and at J to 6 bases, leaving 9 bases not matched to a gene. The CDR3 here is CASSLGTGVVDTQYF. The CDR3 DNA follows: TGTGCCAGCTCCCTCGGGACAGGGGTGGTCGATACGCAGTATTTT. Based on the CDR3 plus reference TRBV18 and TRBJ2-3, the full variable domain is NAGVMQNPRHLVRRRGQEARLRCSPMKGHSHVYWYRQLPEEGLKFMVYLQKENIIDESGMPKERFSAEFPKEGPSILRIQQVVRGDSAAYFCASSLGTGVVDTQYFGPGTRLTVL.

J is TRBJ1-1 and V is TRBV11-1; 10 bases fit TRBD1. CDR1 is SGHAT and CDR2 is FQDESV in the germline V gene (reference sequence). This CDR3 is built from 16 residues. The trim removed 3 bases at V and 4 bases at J, leaving 8 bases unmatched. The CDR3 DNA is TGTGCCAGCAGCTTGGGGACAGGGGCCCGGGGCACTGAAGCTTTCTTT. Translating gives CASSLGTGARGTEAFF.

This chain connects TRBV7-2 to TRBJ2-2, with D hard to call. The germline V gene encodes CDR1 SGHTA and CDR2 FQGNSA. V lost 5 bases, J lost 5 bases, and 18 bases lay in between. This CDR3 region has 16 residues. CDR3 sequence: CASSPTKARATGELFF. The CDR3 DNA is TGTGCCAGCAGCCCAACTAAGGCCCGAGCTACCGGGGAGCTGTTTTTT.

The V call is TRBV23-1, the J call TRBJ1-3; maybe TRBD1 (6 bases). TRBV23-1 is an ORF; its function is uncertain. The CDR3 runs to 17 residues. Trimming shortened V by 3 bases and J by 5 bases, and 20 bases separated the two germline ends. The DNA for the CDR3 is TGCGCCAGCAGTCATCGAATGGGACGGACAGACAGAAACACCATATATTTT. It yields the protein CASSHRMGRTDRNTIYF.

This clone came up a few times. J is TRBJ1-3 and V is TRBV24-1; D is uncertain. With 0 bases removed from V and 6 bases from J, the gap between germline ends came to 2 bases. Per the germline V gene, CDR1 is KGHDR and CDR2 is SFDVKD. The CDR3 is made up of 12 amino acids. CDR3 in DNA: TGTGCCACCAGTGATTTGCAAAACACCATATATTTT. This codes for CATSDLQNTIYF.

The chain carries TRBV4-3 and TRBJ2-2, with D perhaps matching TRBD1 or TRBD2 (5 bases each). The V and J ends lost 4 bases and 13 bases respectively, with 19 bases between them. Germline assignment: CDR1 LGHNA and CDR2 YSLEER. This CDR3 comprises 14 residues. CDR3 sequence (DNA): TGCGCCAGCAGCCGTCAAACCCAGGGAGATGGGCTGTTTTTT. Translated, it gives CASSRQTQGDGLFF.